The subject of this entry is one T cell receptor (beta chain). The CDR3 extends over 13 amino acids. The V and J ends lost 4 bases and 6 bases, in that order; junction bases with no gene match: 4. The germline CDR1 and CDR2 sequences are SGHRS and YFSETQ. The sample belongs to a study of technical replicates of blood from a few donors. Sequencing used immunoSEQ multiplex PCR; TCRdb keeps in-frame clones, though not all of them. Here the sample spans tens of thousands of clones, about 96% being singletons. The receptor's source is a human donor in good health. The specimen sequenced was T cells isolated from PBMCs. The rearrangement uses TRBV5-1 and TRBJ1-2, with TRBD1 identical over 9 bases. The CDR3 bases are TGCGCCAGCAGCCCACAGGGGGCCCATGGCTACACCTTC. Amino acid sequence: CASSPQGAHGYTF.